This T cell receptor beta chain was obtained from a study of low-dose radiotherapy and immunotherapy resistance in tumors. With V trimmed by 6 bases and J by 10 bases, 9 bases remained unmatched. The germline gives CDR1 MDHEN, CDR2 SYDVKM. The CDR3 is made up of 14 amino acids. cDNA synthesis used a TRAV/TRBV-specific primer set for both chains. Over roughly 19 PCR cycles, TCRs were amplified from a constant-region primer and V-primer adapter. In TCRdb, the reads were re-called with MiXCR into one record per CDR3 protein. The sample lists tens of thousands of distinct CDR3 sequences; 18% were seen once. Sample time point: before trial treatment. It was nivolumab, ipilimumab, aspirin, low-dose cyclophosphamide and low-dose radiotherapy that donors received. This clonotype was seen a handful of times.

Material: PBMCs, obtained before treatment. This sequence originates from a male donor with prostate cancer. V gene TRBV28 combines with J gene TRBJ2-1; 10 bases fit TRBD2. The CDR3 region has the DNA TGTGCCAGCAGCACCGGGACTAGCGTTTGGGAGCAGTTCTTC. Translating gives CASSTGTSVWEQFF.